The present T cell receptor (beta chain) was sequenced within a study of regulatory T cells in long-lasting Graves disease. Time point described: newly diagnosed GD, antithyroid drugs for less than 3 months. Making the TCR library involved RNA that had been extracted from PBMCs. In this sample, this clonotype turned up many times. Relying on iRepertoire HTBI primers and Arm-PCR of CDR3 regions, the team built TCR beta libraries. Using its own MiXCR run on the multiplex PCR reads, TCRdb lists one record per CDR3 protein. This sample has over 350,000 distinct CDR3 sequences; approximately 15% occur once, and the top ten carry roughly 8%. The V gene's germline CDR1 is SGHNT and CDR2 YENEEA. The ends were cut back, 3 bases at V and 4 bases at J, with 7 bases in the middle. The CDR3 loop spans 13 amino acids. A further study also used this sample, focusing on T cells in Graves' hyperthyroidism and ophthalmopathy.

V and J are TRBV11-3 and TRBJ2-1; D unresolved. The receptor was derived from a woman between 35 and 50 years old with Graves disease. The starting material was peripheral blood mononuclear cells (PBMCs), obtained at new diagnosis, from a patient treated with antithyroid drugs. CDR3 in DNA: TGTGCCAGCAGCTTGAGGTTGTACAATGAGCAGTTCTTC. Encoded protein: CASSLRLYNEQFF.